What follows are 32 T cell receptor beta chains derived from one specimen sequenced in a study of blood T cell repertoires in COVID-19. Here immunoSEQ multiplex PCR was the method, and the copy in TCRdb shows in-frame clones only, minus some. This table holds hundreds of thousands of clones, 83% found once. The specimen sequenced was peripheral blood. The receptors shown here come from a woman aged 45-65 years who had recovered from COVID-19.

This rearrangement joins TRBV4-3 to TRBJ2-2; a weak D match, TRBD2 (5 bases). CDR1 LGHNA and CDR2 YSLEER come from the germline V gene. V shed 0 bases and J shed 9 bases, with 11 bases lying between them. The CDR3 runs to 14 residues. The CDR3 nucleotides are TGCGCCAGCAGCCAAGATCTCGAGGGCTGGGAGCTGTTTTTT. Its protein is CASSQDLEGWELFF.

The rearrangement joins TRBV6-6 to TRBJ2-7, with a tentative D call TRBD2 (5 bases). The CDR3 is 13 amino acids. Germline loops: CDR1 MNHNY, CDR2 SVGAGI (reference sequence). Deletions cut 4 bases from V and 3 bases from J, with 10 bases between. DNA for the CDR3: TGTGCCAGCAGTTTCGGGGTCGACTACGAGCAGTACTTC. It translates to CASSFGVDYEQYF.

The chain uses TRBV24-1 and TRBJ2-5, with D possibly matching TRBD1 (6 bases). V lost 3 bases and J 0 bases, leaving 13 bases between the germline ends. The CDR3 loop spans 16 amino acids. Germline V gene data show CDR1 as KGHDR and CDR2 as SFDVKD. The CDR3: CATSDAGTTHQETQYF. The CDR3 DNA reads TGTGCCACCAGTGATGCCGGGACAACTCACCAAGAGACCCAGTACTTC.

The J gene is TRBJ1-5, the V gene TRBV7-2, with a possible D match to TRBD1 (5 bases). In germline, CDR1 is SGHTA, CDR2 FQGNSA. Trimming left V 1 base short and J 4 bases short, with 8 bases between. There are 14 residues in the CDR3. Written as DNA, the CDR3 is TGTGCCAGCAGCTTAGACGGGACTAATCAGCCCCAGCATTTT. It encodes CASSLDGTNQPQHF.

The chain recombines TRBV4-1 with TRBJ1-5; 7 nucleotides line up with TRBD1. CDR1 MGHRA and CDR2 YSYEKL come from the germline V gene. V gave up 4 bases and J gave up 4 bases; unmatched junction bases: 4. This CDR3 is 14 amino acids long. CDR3 protein: CASSREQGNQPQHF. The CDR3 DNA is TGCGCCAGCAGCCGGGAACAGGGGAATCAGCCCCAGCATTTT.

The chain recombines TRBV5-1 with TRBJ2-7; the D gene is possibly TRBD1 (7 bases). CDR1 SGHRS and CDR2 YFSETQ come from the germline V gene. V was cut by 4 bases and J by 5 bases, with 19 bases left in between. The CDR3 is 15 residues long. The DNA for the CDR3 is TGCGCCAGCAGCAGGGGCGGGACAGTGGCCGACGAGCAGTACTTC. It yields the protein CASSRGGTVADEQYF.

In its sample, this clone was seen once. The chain recombines TRBV7-2 with TRBJ1-3; TRBD1 matches at 7 bases. V was clipped by 5 bases and J by 3 bases; unmatched bases: 7. The CDR3 has 15 residues. Germline lookup yields CDR1 SGHTA and CDR2 FQGNSA. The chain's CDR3 is CASSPDRNHGNTIYF. The CDR3 bases are TGTGCCAGCAGCCCGGACAGGAACCATGGAAACACCATATATTTT.

V is TRBV28 and J is TRBJ1-6, with a tentative D call TRBD1 (6 bases). Germline CDR1 MDHEN, CDR2 SYDVKM. The CDR3 covers 15 residues. Trimming removed 5 bases from V and 9 bases from J, with 17 bases in between. The CDR3 DNA reads as TGTGCCAGCAGTACGAGGGCCCTAGGGGGTTCACCCCTCCACTTT. Encoded protein: CASSTRALGGSPLHF.

This clone was seen only once. The rearrangement uses TRBV28 and TRBJ1-5; 9 positions agree with TRBD1. The CDR3 has 14 amino acids. V lost 7 bases to trimming and J lost 8 bases; unmatched junction nucleotides: 9. CDR1 is MDHEN and CDR2 is SYDVKM in the germline V gene. The CDR3 sequence: CASKRDRVGKPQHF. The CDR3 DNA is TGTGCCAGCAAGCGGGACAGGGTCGGTAAGCCCCAGCATTTT.

The rearrangement uses TRBV6-5 and TRBJ1-4; TRBD1 might be the D (5 bases). The V end lost 6 bases, the J end lost 8 bases, and 16 bases lay between the germline ends. The CDR3 sequence is 14 residues long. The germline V gene has CDR1 MNHEY and CDR2 SVGAGI. The CDR3 DNA reads as TGTGCCAGCAGGAGGGACTCAAATCGGGAAAAACTGTTTTTT. Protein sequence: CASRRDSNREKLFF.

The chain employs TRBV4-3 and TRBJ2-1; the match to TRBD1 covers 10 bases. The CDR3 totals 16 residues. Trimming took 1 base from V and 8 from J; bases not matched to a gene: 8. CDR1 is LGHNA and CDR2 is YSLEER in the germline V gene. CDR3 bases: TGCGCCAGCAGCCAAGGAGGGACAGGGGATTGGGATGAGCAGTTCTTC. Translating it yields CASSQGGTGDWDEQFF.

The chain joins TRBV28 to TRBJ2-1; weak D call: TRBD2 (6 bases). The CDR3 is made up of 14 amino acids. V was shortened by 3 bases and J by 3 bases, with 9 bases between the two germline ends. CDR1 is MDHEN and CDR2 is SYDVKM in the germline V gene. CDR3 in DNA: TGTGCCAGCAGTTTGGGGGGACGCTACAATGAGCAGTTCTTC. This encodes CASSLGGRYNEQFF.

The CDR3 bases are TGTGCCTGGGGCCGGGACAGCACAACCGGGGAGCTGTTTTTT. As protein: CAWGRDSTTGELFF. The V and J genes are TRBV30 and TRBJ2-2; 7 bases match TRBD1. Germline CDR1 and CDR2: GTSNPN and SVGIG (reference sequence). The CDR3 has 14 amino acids. J lost 5 bases, V lost 5 bases, and 8 bases had no gene match.

This clone was seen a few times. The CDR3 region is CASRGDGSYGYTF. The CDR3 region has the DNA TGTGCCAGCAGGGGGGACGGGAGCTATGGCTACACCTTC. The J gene is TRBJ1-2, the V gene TRBV28; TRBD1 is a possible D gene (5 bases). CDR1 and CDR2 from the germline V gene are MDHEN and SYDVKM. V lost 6 bases and J lost 4, with 12 bases in between. CDR3 length equals 13 residues.

The CDR3 sequence: CAWDRGVYTEAFF. Written as DNA, the CDR3 is TGTGCCTGGGACAGGGGAGTTTACACTGAAGCTTTCTTT. This chain uses TRBV30 with TRBJ1-1, with 8 positions matching TRBD1. The CDR3 extends over 13 amino acids. J was trimmed by 3 bases and V by 5 bases; bases with no gene match: 5. Germline V CDR1 and CDR2: GTSNPN, SVGIG (reference sequence).

The chain couples TRBV5-1 to TRBJ2-7; D might be TRBD1 (6 bases). Germline assignment: CDR1 SGHRS and CDR2 YFSETQ. CDR3 length: 17 residues. V lost 0 bases to trimming and J lost 0 bases, with 16 bases between them. CDR3 sequence reads: CASSLGLRTEISYEQYF. The CDR3 DNA is TGCGCCAGCAGCTTGGGCCTTAGGACAGAAATCTCCTACGAGCAGTACTTC.

V and J are TRBV6-5 and TRBJ1-6; 7 positions agree with TRBD1. There are 15 residues in the CDR3. The V and J ends lost 0 bases and 10 bases, in that order; junction bases with no gene match: 6. Germline-derived CDR1 and CDR2 are MNHEY and SVGAGI. As DNA, the CDR3 is TGTGCCAGCAGTTACTCGAGCCAGGGGGACTCACCCCTCCACTTT. Its translation: CASSYSSQGDSPLHF.

J is TRBJ2-5 and V is TRBV11-1; perhaps TRBD2 as D (5 bases). The germline CDR1 and CDR2 sequences are SGHAT and FQDESV (reference sequence). V was pared by 4 bases and J by 5 bases, with 11 bases between. This CDR3 is built from 13 residues. CDR3 amino acids: CASSSRTRETQYF. CDR3 nucleotides: TGTGCCAGCAGCTCCAGGACTCGGGAGACCCAGTACTTC. The full variable domain, its missing parts supplied by reference TRBV11-1 and TRBJ2-5, is EAEVAQSPRYKITEKSQAVAFWCDPISGHATLYWYRQILGQGPELLVQFQDESVVDDSQLPKDRFSAERLKGVDSTLKIQPAELGDSAMYLCASSSRTRETQYFGPGTRLLVL.

V usage is TRBV28 and J usage is TRBJ2-5, with 9 bases fitting TRBD1. The length of the CDR3 is 15 residues. V lost 4 bases to trimming and J lost 4 bases; unmatched junction nucleotides: 7. Germline-derived CDR1 and CDR2 are MDHEN and SYDVKM. The CDR3 sequence is CASSSPGTGSETQYF. The CDR3 region has the DNA TGTGCCAGCAGTTCACCCGGGACAGGGTCAGAGACCCAGTACTTC.

V is TRBV19 and J is TRBJ2-7, with D hard to call. Germline values: CDR1 LNHDA, CDR2 SQIVND (reference sequence). The length of the CDR3 is 12 residues. V was cut by 2 bases and J by 3 bases, with 5 bases left in between. The CDR3 DNA follows: TGTGCCAGTAGTATAAACAGCTACGAGCAGTACTTC. This sequence encodes CASSINSYEQYF.

The rearrangement links TRBV10-2 to TRBJ1-2, with D possibly matching TRBD1 (6 bases). CDR1 WSHSY and CDR2 SAAADI come from the germline V gene. V was cut by 8 bases and J by 6 bases, with 19 bases left in between. This CDR3 has 14 amino acids. CDR3 protein: CASGWTAGLNGYTF. DNA of the CDR3: TGCGCCAGCGGATGGACAGCTGGTCTAAATGGCTACACCTTC.

This chain links TRBV25-1 with TRBJ2-2, with D perhaps TRBD1 (5 bases). In germline, CDR1 is MGHDK, CDR2 SYGVNS. CDR3 length: 17 amino acids. Trimming shortened V by 0 bases and J by 2 bases, and 13 bases separated the two germline ends. The CDR3 DNA reads TGTGCCAGCAGTGAATATTTCCAGGGATACAACACCGGGGAGCTGTTTTTT. Its protein product is CASSEYFQGYNTGELFF.

This chain connects TRBV7-3 to TRBJ2-2; 8 nucleotides line up with TRBD1. This CDR3 comprises 15 residues. With V trimmed by 3 bases and J by 4 bases, 4 bases remained unmatched. Per the germline V gene, CDR1 is SGHTA and CDR2 is FQGTGA. CDR3 DNA: TGTGCCAGCAGCTTGCGGGACAGGTCCACCGGGGAGCTGTTTTTT. Amino acid sequence: CASSLRDRSTGELFF.

V and J are TRBV7-9 and TRBJ2-3; tentatively, D is TRBD1 (6 bases). Germline values: CDR1 SEHNR, CDR2 FQNEAQ (reference sequence). V shed 5 bases and J shed 0 bases, with 9 bases lying between them. The CDR3 has 14 amino acids. The DNA for the CDR3 is TGTGCCAGCAGCCGGGACATGAGCACAGATACGCAGTATTTT. Protein sequence: CASSRDMSTDTQYF.

The rearrangement uses TRBV5-1 and TRBJ2-2; the match to TRBD1 covers 7 bases. CDR1 is SGHRS, CDR2 YFSETQ, per germline. Trimming cost V 3 bases and J 0 bases; bases outside gene matches: 2. This CDR3 comprises 15 residues. The CDR3 here is CASSWGQSNTGELFF. The CDR3 nucleotides are TGCGCCAGCAGCTGGGGACAGTCGAACACCGGGGAGCTGTTTTTT.

The chain combines TRBV9 with TRBJ2-3; the match to TRBD2 covers 9 bases. V trimming: 0 bases; J trimming: 14 bases; junction bases outside the gene matches: 7. This CDR3 comprises 13 residues. CDR1 is SGDLS and CDR2 is YYNGEE in the germline V gene. The CDR3 bases are TGTGCCAGCAGCGTAGCTGGGGCGGGGGGGCCGTATTTT. This codes for CASSVAGAGGPYF.

V and J are TRBV23-1 and TRBJ2-7; 12 bases match TRBD1. Being an ORF, TRBV23-1 has a function that is uncertain. The CDR3 is 18 amino acids. V was pared by 0 bases and J by 2 bases, with 8 bases of the junction left unmatched. The DNA for the CDR3 is TGCGCCAGCAGTCAATCCGGGGACAGGGGGCGTCTAACCTACGAGCAGTACTTC. This sequence encodes CASSQSGDRGRLTYEQYF.

This sequence joins TRBV30 and TRBJ2-6, with D tentatively TRBD2 (5 bases). From germline, CDR1 is GTSNPN and CDR2 SVGIG (reference sequence). V shed 0 bases and J shed 1 base, with 13 bases lying between them. The CDR3 length is 17 residues. CDR3 protein: CAWSVLTTVSGANVLTF. The CDR3 coding sequence is TGTGCCTGGAGTGTTCTGACTACGGTTTCTGGGGCCAACGTCCTGACTTTC.

A remark on this clone: In the same sample, other DNA sequences code for this CDR3. V usage is TRBV30 and J usage is TRBJ1-1; D is unclear. Germline V gene sequence: CDR1 GTSNPN, CDR2 SVGIG (reference sequence). Trimming took off 2 bases at V and 2 bases at J, with 9 bases between the two ends. The CDR3 is 13 amino acids. As DNA, the CDR3 is TGTGCCTGGAGTACCACGGGAAACACTGAAGCTTTCTTT. It specifies CAWSTTGNTEAFF.

The J gene is TRBJ2-3, the V gene TRBV25-1; no clear D gene. In germline, CDR1 is MGHDK, CDR2 SYGVNS. There are 15 residues in the CDR3. Deletions cut 2 bases from V and 0 bases from J, with 9 bases between. In DNA form, the CDR3 reads TGTGCCAGCAGTGAAATCCAGACTAGCACAGATACGCAGTATTTT. Amino acids: CASSEIQTSTDTQYF.

The rearrangement links TRBV3-1 (or the pseudogene TRBV3-2) to TRBJ2-7; possible D gene TRBD2, 7 bases. This CDR3 is 13 amino acids long. Germline CDR1 is LGHDT and CDR2 is YNNKEL (reference sequence). The V gene lost 8 bases and the J gene lost 3 bases, with 14 bases spanning the gap. This CDR3 reads CASRRGGGYEQYF. In nucleotides, the CDR3 is TGTGCCAGCCGAAGAGGGGGGGGCTACGAGCAGTACTTC.

This clone appeared a single time. The rearrangement joins TRBV5-1 to TRBJ2-1; D is perhaps TRBD2 (6 bases). V was cut by 6 bases and J by 6 bases, with 22 bases left in between. Germline V gives CDR1 SGHRS, CDR2 YFSETQ. The CDR3 runs to 16 residues. CDR3 bases: TGCGCCAGCACAGAAAAAGTAGGGGCCGGGGGCAATGAGCAGTTCTTC. This translates into CASTEKVGAGGNEQFF. The full variable domain, rest sourced from reference TRBV5-1 and TRBJ2-1, is KAGVTQTPRYLIKTRGQQVTLSCSPISGHRSVSWYQQTPGQGLQFLFEYFSETQRNKGNFPGRFSGRQFSNSRSEMNVSTLELGDSALYLCASTEKVGAGGNEQFFGPGTRLTVL.